Here is one T cell receptor beta chain with its context. Its specificity is not known. The data stem from a study of cytotoxic CD8 clonotypes in ibrutinib-treated CLL. Germline V CDR1 and CDR2: SGHRS, YFSETQ. With V trimmed by 2 bases and J by 0 bases, 0 bases remained unmatched. This CDR3 has 14 amino acids. Study-wide points: Circulating CD8+ T-cell counts were tracked by baseline clonality, which exceeded that of age-matched healthy donors. Public clonotypes were rare and shrank or held steady on treatment.

This table comes from immunoSEQ multiplex PCR, and its TCRdb copy is limited to in-frame clones, with some not included. Of roughly 24,000 clones listed, 78% are singletons. The clonotype comes from a human donor with chronic lymphocytic leukemia. The specimen was PBMCs, collected before ibrutinib treatment. The chain links TRBV5-1 to TRBJ2-7; 9 nucleotides agree with TRBD2. The CDR3 sequence is CASSFSGSSYEQYF. The CDR3, as DNA: TGCGCCAGCAGCTTTAGCGGGAGCTCCTACGAGCAGTACTTC. Using reference TRBV5-1 and TRBJ2-7 for the parts outside the CDR3, the full variable domain is KAGVTQTPRYLIKTRGQQVTLSCSPISGHRSVSWYQQTPGQGLQFLFEYFSETQRNKGNFPGRFSGRQFSNSRSEMNVSTLELGDSALYLCASSFSGSSYEQYFGPGTRLTVT.